This TCR beta chain came from a study of T cell responses to AZD1222 COVID-19 vaccine. Study findings and constraints: Spike-specific TCRs gained breadth and depth after people received two AZD1222 doses. Only 5 or 6 individuals given AZD1222 were seropositive at baseline. Across the whole spike, CD4 TCRs peaked at regions 160-218 and 743-854.

Only in-frame clones appear in the TCRdb table, and some are missing; sequencing was by immunoSEQ multiplex PCR. The sample consists of tens of thousands of clones, around 87% of them appearing once. With 7 bases removed from V and 9 bases from J, the gap between germline ends came to 7 bases. The CDR3 length is 10 residues. CDR1 and CDR2 (germline): SNHLY, FYNNEI. Concerning this clone: Its antigen remains unidentified.

The TCR comes from an adult in good health. J is TRBJ2-1 and V is TRBV2, with D unclear. The sample here was peripheral blood, taken on day 0 of AZD1222 vaccination. CDR3 protein: CASMVGEQFF. The CDR3 DNA sequence: TGTGCCAGCATGGTAGGTGAGCAGTTCTTC.